The sequence of this TCR beta chain was determined in a study of blood T cell repertoires in COVID-19. Only in-frame clones appear in the TCRdb table, and some are missing; sequencing was by immunoSEQ multiplex PCR. This sample has roughly 260,000 clones, with roughly 87% found just once. This clone has more than one count but fewer than ten. The junction had 10 bases not matched to a gene; V was cut back by 4 bases and J by 7 bases. CDR1 is LGHDT and CDR2 is YNNKEL in the germline V gene (reference sequence). The CDR3 is made up of 15 amino acids. The chain carries TRBV3-1 (or the pseudogene TRBV3-2) and TRBJ2-3; 8 nucleotides agree with TRBD1. This TCR came from a woman aged 25 to 39 with acute COVID-19. The sample was PBMCs or T cells enriched from blood (not recorded which). CDR3 nucleotides: TGTGCCAGCAGCCGAAAGAGGACAGGGCGATATACGCAGTATTTT. Its protein product is CASSRKRTGRYTQYF.